Listed below are T cell receptor beta chains from one sample, sequenced in a study of T cell responses to AZD1222 COVID-19 vaccine. Only in-frame clones appear in the TCRdb table, and some are missing; sequencing was by immunoSEQ multiplex PCR. Of about 150,000 clones in the sample, 90% were seen once. Sequencing was performed on peripheral blood, taken 28 days after the second AZD1222 dose. The receptor set was obtained from an adult who received the AZD1222 COVID-19 vaccine. Each CDR3 is given with its conserved first and last residue. D genes are given only for firm matches. The size of a clone is reported for some rows only, either as once, few or many, or as a class for expanded clones.

J gene: TRBJ2-7; V gene: TRBV2; clone size: .; CDR3 length: 16; D gene: .; CDR3 protein: CASTPSGFDSPYEQYF; CDR3 DNA: TGTGCCAGCACCCCCTCCGGCTTTGACAGTCCCTACGAGCAGTACTTC
J gene: TRBJ2-2; V gene: TRBV2; clone size: .; CDR3 length: 14; D gene: .; CDR3 protein: CASSDLRGTGELFF; CDR3 DNA: TGTGCCAGCAGTGACTTACGGGGAACCGGGGAGCTGTTTTTT
J gene: TRBJ2-7; V gene: TRBV15; clone size: few; CDR3 length: 14; D gene: .; CDR3 protein: CATSRVGGIYEQYF; CDR3 DNA: TGTGCCACCAGCAGAGTGGGGGGAATCTACGAGCAGTACTTC
J gene: TRBJ1-2; V gene: TRBV19; clone size: .; CDR3 length: 14; D gene: .; CDR3 protein: CASSMFPTGYGYTF; CDR3 DNA: TGTGCCAGTAGTATGTTCCCCACAGGCTATGGCTACACCTTC
J gene: TRBJ2-1; V gene: TRBV5-1; clone size: .; CDR3 length: 12; D gene: TRBD2; CDR3 protein: CASSFYQGLPFF; CDR3 DNA: TGCGCCAGCAGCTTTTATCAGGGACTACCGTTCTTC
J gene: TRBJ1-5; V gene: TRBV25-1; clone size: once; CDR3 length: 17; D gene: TRBD1; CDR3 protein: CASSESTRQGDNQPQHF; CDR3 DNA: TGTGCCAGCAGTGAATCGACCCGGCAGGGGGACAATCAGCCCCAGCATTTT
J gene: TRBJ2-7; V gene: TRBV4-1; clone size: .; CDR3 length: 15; D gene: .; CDR3 protein: CASSQDWLPRNEQYF; CDR3 DNA: TGCGCCAGCAGCCAAGACTGGCTGCCGAGGAACGAGCAGTACTTC
J gene: TRBJ1-1; V gene: TRBV28; clone size: .; CDR3 length: 15; D gene: TRBD1; CDR3 protein: CASSPRQGGNEEAFF; CDR3 DNA: TGTGCCAGCAGTCCAAGACAGGGAGGCAATGAGGAAGCTTTCTTT
J gene: TRBJ1-2; V gene: TRBV27; clone size: .; CDR3 length: 16; D gene: .; CDR3 protein: CASKGNRKDSNYGYTF; CDR3 DNA: TGTGCCAGCAAGGGGAACAGGAAGGACTCTAACTATGGCTACACCTTC
J gene: TRBJ2-6; V gene: TRBV25-1; clone size: .; CDR3 length: 18; D gene: TRBD1; CDR3 protein: CASSVGQGPFSGANVLTF; CDR3 DNA: TGTGCCAGCAGTGTCGGACAGGGCCCATTCTCTGGGGCCAACGTCCTGACTTTC
J gene: TRBJ2-3; V gene: TRBV5-1; clone size: few; CDR3 length: 16; D gene: .; CDR3 protein: CASSLPMGVVGDTQYF; CDR3 DNA: TGCGCCAGCAGCTTGCCGATGGGTGTAGTAGGAGATACGCAGTATTTT
J gene: TRBJ1-1; V gene: TRBV6-5; clone size: .; CDR3 length: 14; D gene: TRBD1; CDR3 protein: CASSHGQGPMIAFF; CDR3 DNA: TGTGCCAGCAGCCACGGACAGGGGCCGATGATAGCTTTCTTT
J gene: TRBJ1-5; V gene: TRBV6-4; clone size: once; CDR3 length: 13; D gene: .; CDR3 protein: CASSDSSNQPQHF; CDR3 DNA: TGTGCCAGCAGTGACTCCAGCAATCAGCCCCAGCATTTT
J gene: TRBJ1-1; V gene: TRBV27; clone size: .; CDR3 length: 15; D gene: .; CDR3 protein: CASNRDGTPSLQAFF; CDR3 DNA: TGTGCCAGCAACCGAGACGGGACCCCTTCATTACAAGCTTTCTTT
J gene: TRBJ2-7; V gene: TRBV5-1; clone size: .; CDR3 length: 16; D gene: TRBD2; CDR3 protein: CASSLKVGRVWEEQYF; CDR3 DNA: TGCGCCAGCAGCTTGAAGGTGGGGAGGGTATGGGAAGAGCAGTACTTC
J gene: TRBJ2-2; V gene: TRBV10-2; clone size: .; CDR3 length: 15; D gene: TRBD1; CDR3 protein: CASRGSGTGTGELFF; CDR3 DNA: TGCGCCAGCAGAGGGTCTGGGACAGGTACCGGGGAGCTGTTTTTT
J gene: TRBJ2-1; V gene: TRBV5-1; clone size: .; CDR3 length: 16; D gene: .; CDR3 protein: CASSLQTTSSYNEQFF; CDR3 DNA: TGCGCCAGCAGCCTCCAAACTACGAGCTCCTACAATGAGCAGTTCTTC
J gene: TRBJ1-2; V gene: TRBV6-5; clone size: .; CDR3 length: 12; D gene: .; CDR3 protein: CASSYQGYGYTF; CDR3 DNA: TGTGCCAGCAGTTACCAGGGGTATGGCTACACCTTC
J gene: TRBJ1-5; V gene: TRBV28; clone size: .; CDR3 length: 14; D gene: .; CDR3 protein: CASSLVDSNQPQHF; CDR3 DNA: TGTGCCAGCAGTTTAGTTGATAGCAATCAGCCCCAGCATTTT
J gene: TRBJ1-4; V gene: TRBV6-2/TRBV6-3; clone size: few; CDR3 length: 16; D gene: TRBD1; CDR3 protein: CASSSPGQGGHEKLFF; CDR3 DNA: TGTGCCAGCAGTAGCCCCGGACAGGGGGGACATGAAAAACTGTTTTTT
J gene: TRBJ1-5; V gene: TRBV3-1/TRBV3-2; clone size: .; CDR3 length: 16; D gene: TRBD1; CDR3 protein: CASSPSSRGPNQPQHF; CDR3 DNA: TGTGCCAGCAGCCCTTCCTCCAGGGGGCCGAATCAGCCCCAGCATTTT
J gene: TRBJ1-2; V gene: TRBV5-6; clone size: .; CDR3 length: 14; D gene: .; CDR3 protein: CASSLPGAFYGYTF; CDR3 DNA: TGTGCCAGCAGCTTACCGGGGGCATTCTATGGCTACACCTTC
J gene: TRBJ1-1; V gene: TRBV7-2; clone size: .; CDR3 length: 14; D gene: .; CDR3 protein: CASSLTGRNTEAFF; CDR3 DNA: TGTGCCAGCAGCTTGACAGGAAGGAACACTGAAGCTTTCTTT
J gene: TRBJ1-4; V gene: TRBV18; clone size: .; CDR3 length: 14; D gene: TRBD1; CDR3 protein: CASQGGQGNEKLFF; CDR3 DNA: TGTGCCAGCCAAGGAGGACAGGGTAATGAAAAACTGTTTTTT
J gene: TRBJ1-2; V gene: TRBV30; clone size: .; CDR3 length: 17; D gene: .; CDR3 protein: CAWSVSRPTSSNYGYTF; CDR3 DNA: TGTGCCTGGAGTGTATCCCGCCCCACAAGCTCTAACTATGGCTACACCTTC
J gene: TRBJ2-1; V gene: TRBV6-5; clone size: .; CDR3 length: 16; D gene: TRBD1; CDR3 protein: CASSYDVQGFYNEQFF; CDR3 DNA: TGTGCCAGCAGTTACGATGTACAGGGGTTCTACAATGAGCAGTTCTTC
J gene: TRBJ2-1; V gene: TRBV29-1; clone size: .; CDR3 length: 13; D gene: .; CDR3 protein: CSVIAELGNEQFF; CDR3 DNA: TGCAGCGTTATAGCGGAATTGGGGAATGAGCAGTTCTTC
J gene: TRBJ2-7; V gene: TRBV11-2; clone size: .; CDR3 length: 14; D gene: TRBD2; CDR3 protein: CASSPRTSGYEQYF; CDR3 DNA: TGTGCCAGCAGCCCTCGGACTAGCGGCTACGAGCAGTACTTC
J gene: TRBJ1-1; V gene: TRBV18; clone size: .; CDR3 length: 15; D gene: .; CDR3 protein: CASTPLDRTNTEAFF; CDR3 DNA: TGTGCCAGCACGCCGCTTGACAGGACGAACACTGAAGCTTTCTTT
J gene: TRBJ2-3; V gene: TRBV7-8; clone size: .; CDR3 length: 12; D gene: .; CDR3 protein: CASSLATDTQYF; CDR3 DNA: TGTGCCAGCAGCTTAGCCACAGATACGCAGTATTTT
J gene: TRBJ2-7; V gene: TRBV29-1; clone size: .; CDR3 length: 16; D gene: TRBD2; CDR3 protein: CSVAGVAGGQSYEQYF; CDR3 DNA: TGCAGCGTAGCCGGGGTAGCGGGAGGGCAATCCTACGAGCAGTACTTC
J gene: TRBJ1-4; V gene: TRBV6-6; clone size: .; CDR3 length: 16; D gene: TRBD1; CDR3 protein: CASSFPEGQANEKLFF; CDR3 DNA: TGTGCCAGCAGTTTCCCCGAGGGACAGGCTAATGAAAAACTGTTTTTT
J gene: TRBJ2-7; V gene: TRBV5-6; clone size: .; CDR3 length: 16; D gene: .; CDR3 protein: CASNSRVASRNYEQYF; CDR3 DNA: TGTGCCAGCAATTCTCGGGTGGCTAGCCGAAACTACGAGCAGTACTTC
J gene: TRBJ2-1; V gene: TRBV7-2; clone size: .; CDR3 length: 16; D gene: TRBD2; CDR3 protein: CASSRSTSGRYNEQFF; CDR3 DNA: TGTGCCAGCAGCCGGTCGACTAGCGGGAGATACAATGAGCAGTTCTTC
J gene: TRBJ1-2; V gene: TRBV27; clone size: .; CDR3 length: 17; D gene: TRBD1; CDR3 protein: CASSGAGTGAVGSGYTF; CDR3 DNA: TGTGCCAGCAGCGGCGCCGGGACAGGGGCTGTAGGTAGCGGCTACACCTTC
J gene: TRBJ2-2; V gene: TRBV7-9; clone size: .; CDR3 length: 13; D gene: .; CDR3 protein: CASSLRITGELFF; CDR3 DNA: TGTGCCAGCAGCTTACGGATTACCGGGGAGCTGTTTTTT
J gene: TRBJ1-5; V gene: TRBV7-8; clone size: .; CDR3 length: 15; D gene: .; CDR3 protein: CASSLGAVQDQPQHF; CDR3 DNA: TGTGCCAGCAGCTTAGGGGCAGTGCAGGACCAGCCCCAGCATTTT
J gene: TRBJ2-3; V gene: TRBV18; clone size: .; CDR3 length: 13; D gene: .; CDR3 protein: CASSPRGTDTQYF; CDR3 DNA: TGTGCCAGCTCTCCTCGGGGTACAGATACGCAGTATTTT
J gene: TRBJ2-2; V gene: TRBV28; clone size: .; CDR3 length: 16; D gene: .; CDR3 protein: CASSLVVGLTPGELFF; CDR3 DNA: TGTGCCAGCAGTCTGGTGGTGGGATTGACGCCCGGGGAGCTGTTTTTT
J gene: TRBJ2-5; V gene: TRBV6-5; clone size: .; CDR3 length: 11; D gene: .; CDR3 protein: CASSREETQYF; CDR3 DNA: TGTGCCAGCAGCCGAGAAGAGACCCAGTACTTC
J gene: TRBJ2-3; V gene: TRBV9; clone size: .; CDR3 length: 15; D gene: .; CDR3 protein: CASSVLGASTDTQYF; CDR3 DNA: TGTGCCAGCAGCGTGCTGGGGGCTAGCACAGATACGCAGTATTTT